The rows below give T cell receptor beta chains drawn from one sample of a study of identical twins. TCRdb reanalysed the 5' RACE reads using MiXCR and keeps one entry per CDR3 protein. The sample comprises approximately 210,000 distinct CDR3 sequences, over 8% of which are singletons, and 4% to 6% rests with the top ten. Input material: memory (CD45RO+) T cells sorted from blood. These receptors came from a woman in her late teens or twenties in good health. The CDR3 runs from the conserved cysteine through the conserved F or W. Fields, in order: D gene, J gene, V gene, CDR3 protein. D genes are given only for firm matches.

d_call: -
j_call: TRBJ2-7
v_call: TRBV23-1
cdr3_aa: CASTPYYKGTVCYEQYF

d_call: -
j_call: TRBJ2-7
v_call: TRBV5-1
cdr3_aa: CASSFSGTDSYEQYF

d_call: -
j_call: TRBJ2-1
v_call: TRBV6-4
cdr3_aa: CASSDSSGVNEQFF

d_call: -
j_call: TRBJ2-5
v_call: TRBV5-1
cdr3_aa: CASSLDLGGETQYF

d_call: -
j_call: TRBJ1-1
v_call: TRBV18
cdr3_aa: CASSASLQENTEAFF

d_call: -
j_call: TRBJ1-1
v_call: TRBV7-8
cdr3_aa: CASSSYYRDRTEAFF

d_call: -
j_call: TRBJ2-3
v_call: TRBV6-2/TRBV6-3
cdr3_aa: CASSFGGTTAFETDTQYF

d_call: -
j_call: TRBJ2-4
v_call: TRBV7-2
cdr3_aa: CASSPQSGAKNIQYF

d_call: -
j_call: TRBJ1-1
v_call: TRBV30
cdr3_aa: CAWSAGWRATEAFF

d_call: TRBD2
j_call: TRBJ2-7
v_call: TRBV12-3/TRBV12-4
cdr3_aa: CASRTSGNYEQYF

d_call: -
j_call: TRBJ2-3
v_call: TRBV29-1
cdr3_aa: CSVTPLDTQYF

d_call: TRBD2
j_call: TRBJ2-3
v_call: TRBV27
cdr3_aa: CASGASGSTDTQYF

d_call: TRBD1
j_call: TRBJ2-1
v_call: TRBV10-3
cdr3_aa: CAISKGVQGHEQFF

d_call: TRBD2
j_call: TRBJ2-3
v_call: TRBV20-1
cdr3_aa: CSASTLWRGSTDTQYF

d_call: -
j_call: TRBJ2-7
v_call: TRBV18
cdr3_aa: CASSPSAGVNLYF

d_call: -
j_call: TRBJ2-3
v_call: TRBV5-6
cdr3_aa: CASGSAAADTQYF

d_call: -
j_call: TRBJ1-2
v_call: TRBV5-6
cdr3_aa: CASGGVSFANYGYTF

d_call: TRBD1
j_call: TRBJ1-5
v_call: TRBV2
cdr3_aa: CASSGATGIQPQHF

d_call: -
j_call: TRBJ2-1
v_call: TRBV20-1
cdr3_aa: CSASAPDGQFF

d_call: TRBD1
j_call: TRBJ2-7
v_call: TRBV15
cdr3_aa: CATSRAGTEPSYEQYF

d_call: TRBD2
j_call: TRBJ2-2
v_call: TRBV6-2/TRBV6-3
cdr3_aa: CASRPGLAWTGELFF

d_call: TRBD1
j_call: TRBJ2-2
v_call: TRBV6-1
cdr3_aa: CASSRQGAYTGELFF

d_call: TRBD2
j_call: TRBJ2-3
v_call: TRBV10-1
cdr3_aa: CASSWTSGRSDTQYF

d_call: TRBD1
j_call: TRBJ2-7
v_call: TRBV11-3
cdr3_aa: CASSLFPGTAYEQYF

d_call: TRBD1
j_call: TRBJ2-7
v_call: TRBV6-5
cdr3_aa: CASSYGARGWEQYF

d_call: -
j_call: TRBJ1-1
v_call: TRBV20-1
cdr3_aa: CSASYQGRGLAFF

d_call: -
j_call: TRBJ2-7
v_call: TRBV4-2
cdr3_aa: CASSPPQGRAYEQYF

d_call: -
j_call: TRBJ2-5
v_call: TRBV7-6
cdr3_aa: CASSSSGSETQYF

d_call: TRBD1
j_call: TRBJ2-3
v_call: TRBV11-1
cdr3_aa: CASSRRTGAGTDTQYF

d_call: TRBD2
j_call: TRBJ2-1
v_call: TRBV20-1
cdr3_aa: CSARSAGLYNEQFF

d_call: TRBD2
j_call: TRBJ2-1
v_call: TRBV12-3/TRBV12-4
cdr3_aa: CASSLIAGVYNEQFF

d_call: TRBD1
j_call: TRBJ1-4
v_call: TRBV9
cdr3_aa: CASSVTGTGEKLFF

d_call: TRBD1
j_call: TRBJ1-2
v_call: TRBV18
cdr3_aa: CASSPYETGDGYTF

d_call: -
j_call: TRBJ2-2
v_call: TRBV6-5
cdr3_aa: CASSYSSLAGELFF

d_call: TRBD1
j_call: TRBJ2-3
v_call: TRBV6-1
cdr3_aa: CASSERQGIEDTQYF

d_call: -
j_call: TRBJ1-5
v_call: TRBV12-3/TRBV12-4
cdr3_aa: CASRARYSNQPQHF

d_call: -
j_call: TRBJ2-3
v_call: TRBV13
cdr3_aa: CASSGGADTQYF

d_call: -
j_call: TRBJ2-2
v_call: TRBV20-1
cdr3_aa: CSARVGRGATGELFF

d_call: TRBD2
j_call: TRBJ2-4
v_call: TRBV6-1
cdr3_aa: CASRAGTRDKNIQYF

d_call: -
j_call: TRBJ2-7
v_call: TRBV7-6
cdr3_aa: CASSAAVGGEQYF

d_call: -
j_call: TRBJ1-1
v_call: TRBV20-1
cdr3_aa: CSAGTHGMNTEAFF

d_call: TRBD1
j_call: TRBJ1-1
v_call: TRBV19
cdr3_aa: CATSRTGQMNTEAFF

d_call: TRBD2
j_call: TRBJ2-3
v_call: TRBV5-1
cdr3_aa: CASSSGGGGDTQYF

d_call: -
j_call: TRBJ1-2
v_call: TRBV20-1
cdr3_aa: CSARNPAAYGYTF

d_call: TRBD2
j_call: TRBJ2-7
v_call: TRBV7-9
cdr3_aa: CASSLAGLSGGVDEQYF

d_call: -
j_call: TRBJ2-1
v_call: TRBV2
cdr3_aa: CASQTGSYNEQFF

d_call: TRBD2
j_call: TRBJ2-1
v_call: TRBV5-1
cdr3_aa: CASSSGTSGNEQFF

d_call: TRBD1
j_call: TRBJ1-2
v_call: TRBV6-2/TRBV6-3
cdr3_aa: CASSFRTGLFLDYGYTF

d_call: -
j_call: TRBJ2-1
v_call: TRBV5-1
cdr3_aa: CASKKVGESSYNEQFF